Only a few counts were recorded for the clone carrying this T cell receptor beta chain. Its target is unknown. These data come from a study of graft-versus-host responses after intestinal transplantation. Background on the study: All of the recipients had induction that used anti-thymocyte globulin, then tacrolimus and steroids for three to four years.

Clones were sequenced by immunoSEQ multiplex PCR, and TCRdb holds only the in-frame ones, with some missing. The table has about 94,000 clones, roughly 90% seen once; the top ten hold approximately 0.5%. With V trimmed by 8 bases and J by 3 bases, 9 bases remained unmatched. This CDR3 spans 14 amino acids. Germline CDR1 and CDR2: SNHLY and FYNNEI. The receptor was isolated from a human donor who received an intestinal transplant. Here the sequenced sample was unstimulated CD8+ T cells sorted from spleen or lymph node cells, taken before intestinal transplant. The chain carries TRBV2 and TRBJ2-7, with 8 bases aligning to TRBD1. CDR3 DNA sequence: TGTGCCAGCGGACCCGGGACAGGAGACTACGAGCAGTACTTC. Translating gives CASGPGTGDYEQYF.